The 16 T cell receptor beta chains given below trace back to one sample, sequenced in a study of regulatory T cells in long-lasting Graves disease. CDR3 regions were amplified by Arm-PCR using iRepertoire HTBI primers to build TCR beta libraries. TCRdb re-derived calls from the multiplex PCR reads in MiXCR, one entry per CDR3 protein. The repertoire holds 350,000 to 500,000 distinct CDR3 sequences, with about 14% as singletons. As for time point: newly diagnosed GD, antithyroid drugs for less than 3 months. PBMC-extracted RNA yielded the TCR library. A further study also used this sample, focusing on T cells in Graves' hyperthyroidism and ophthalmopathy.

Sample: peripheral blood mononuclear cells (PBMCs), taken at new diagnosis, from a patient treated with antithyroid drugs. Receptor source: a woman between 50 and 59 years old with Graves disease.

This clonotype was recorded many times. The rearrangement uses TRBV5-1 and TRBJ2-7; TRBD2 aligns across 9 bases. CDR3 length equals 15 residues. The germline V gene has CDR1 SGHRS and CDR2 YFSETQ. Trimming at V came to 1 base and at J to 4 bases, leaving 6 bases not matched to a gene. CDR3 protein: CASSLTTSGEYEQYF. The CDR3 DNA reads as TGCGCCAGCAGCTTGACGACTAGCGGTGAATACGAGCAGTACTTC.

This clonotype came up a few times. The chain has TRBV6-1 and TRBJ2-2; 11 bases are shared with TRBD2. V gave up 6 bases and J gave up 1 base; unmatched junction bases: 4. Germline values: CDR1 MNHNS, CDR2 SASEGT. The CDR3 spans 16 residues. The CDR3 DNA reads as TGTGCCAGCAGGAACCTAGCGGGAGGGAACACCGGGGAGCTGTTTTTT. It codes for CASRNLAGGNTGELFF.

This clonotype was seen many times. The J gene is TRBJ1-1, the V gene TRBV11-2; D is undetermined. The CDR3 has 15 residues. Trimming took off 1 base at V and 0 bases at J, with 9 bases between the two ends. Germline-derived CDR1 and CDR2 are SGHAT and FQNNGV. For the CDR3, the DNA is TGTGCCAGCAGCTTAGCTTTGGGGATGAACACTGAAGCTTTCTTT. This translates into CASSLALGMNTEAFF.

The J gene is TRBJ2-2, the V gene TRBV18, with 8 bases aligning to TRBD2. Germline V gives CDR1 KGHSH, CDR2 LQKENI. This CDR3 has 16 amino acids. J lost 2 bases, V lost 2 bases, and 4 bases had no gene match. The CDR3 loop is CASSPSLAGNTGELFF. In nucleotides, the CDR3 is TGTGCCAGCTCACCAAGCCTAGCGGGCAACACCGGGGAGCTGTTTTTT.

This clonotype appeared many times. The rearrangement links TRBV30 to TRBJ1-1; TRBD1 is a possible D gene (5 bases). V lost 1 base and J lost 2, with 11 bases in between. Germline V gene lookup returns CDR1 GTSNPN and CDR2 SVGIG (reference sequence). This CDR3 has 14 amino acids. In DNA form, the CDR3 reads TGTGCCTGGAGTGAAGGGGCCTTAAACACTGAAGCTTTCTTT. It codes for CAWSEGALNTEAFF. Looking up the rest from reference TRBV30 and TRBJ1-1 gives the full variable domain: SQTIHQWPATLVQPVGSPLSLECTVEGTSNPNLYWYRQAAGRGLQLLFYSVGIGQISSEVPQNLSASRPQDRQFILSSKKLLLSDSGFYLCAWSEGALNTEAFFGQGTRLTVV.

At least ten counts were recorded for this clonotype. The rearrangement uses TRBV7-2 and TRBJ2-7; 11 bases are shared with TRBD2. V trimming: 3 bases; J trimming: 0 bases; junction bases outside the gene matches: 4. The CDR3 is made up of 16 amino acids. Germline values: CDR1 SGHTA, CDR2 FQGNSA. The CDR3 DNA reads TGTGCCAGCAGCTTCGACCTAGCGGGAGGCTCCTACGAGCAGTACTTC. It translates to CASSFDLAGGSYEQYF.

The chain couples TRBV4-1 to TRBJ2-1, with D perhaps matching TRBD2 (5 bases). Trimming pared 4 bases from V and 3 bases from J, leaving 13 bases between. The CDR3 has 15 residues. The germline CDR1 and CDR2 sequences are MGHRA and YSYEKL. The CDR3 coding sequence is TGCGCCAGCAGCCCGGGGAGCCGTCGCTACAATGAGCAGTTCTTC. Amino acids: CASSPGSRRYNEQFF.

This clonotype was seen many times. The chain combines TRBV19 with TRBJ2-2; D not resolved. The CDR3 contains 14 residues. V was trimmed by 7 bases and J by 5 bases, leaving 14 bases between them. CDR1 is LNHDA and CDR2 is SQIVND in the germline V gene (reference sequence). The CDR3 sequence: CASNPPVRTGELFF. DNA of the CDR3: TGTGCCAGTAATCCCCCCGTTCGGACCGGGGAGCTGTTTTTT.

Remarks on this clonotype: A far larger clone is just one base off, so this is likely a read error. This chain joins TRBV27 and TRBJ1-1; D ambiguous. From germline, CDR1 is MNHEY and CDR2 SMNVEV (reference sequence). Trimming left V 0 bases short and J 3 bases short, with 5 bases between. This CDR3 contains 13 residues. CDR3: CASSLSRDTEAFF. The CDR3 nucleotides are TGTGCCAGCAGTTTATCGAGGGACACTGAAGCTTTCTTT.

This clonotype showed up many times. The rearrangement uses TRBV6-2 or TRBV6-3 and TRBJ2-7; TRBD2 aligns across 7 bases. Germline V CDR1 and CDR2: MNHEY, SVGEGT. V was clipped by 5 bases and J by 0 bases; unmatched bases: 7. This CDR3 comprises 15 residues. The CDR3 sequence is CASSEIAGFSYEQYF. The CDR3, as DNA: TGTGCCAGCAGTGAAATAGCGGGCTTCTCCTACGAGCAGTACTTC.

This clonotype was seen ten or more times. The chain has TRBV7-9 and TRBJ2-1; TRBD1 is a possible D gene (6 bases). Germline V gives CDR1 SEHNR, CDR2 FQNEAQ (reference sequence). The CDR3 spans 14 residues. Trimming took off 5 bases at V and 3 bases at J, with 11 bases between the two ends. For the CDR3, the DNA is TGTGCCAGCAGCATAGGGACAATCTACAATGAGCAGTTCTTC. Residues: CASSIGTIYNEQFF. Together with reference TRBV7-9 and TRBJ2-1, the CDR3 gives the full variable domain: DTGVSQNPRHKITKRGQNVTFRCDPISEHNRLYWYRQTLGQGPEFLTYFQNEAQLEKSRLLSDRFSAERPKGSFSTLEIQRTEQGDSAMYLCASSIGTIYNEQFFGPGTRLTVL.

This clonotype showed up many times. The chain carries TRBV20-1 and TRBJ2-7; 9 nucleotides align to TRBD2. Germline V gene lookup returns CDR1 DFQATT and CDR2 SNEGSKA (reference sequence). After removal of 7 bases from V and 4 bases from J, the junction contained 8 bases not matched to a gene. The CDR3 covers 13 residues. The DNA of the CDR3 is TGCAGTGACCCATTAGCGGGAGCGTACGAGCAGTACTTC. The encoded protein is CSDPLAGAYEQYF.

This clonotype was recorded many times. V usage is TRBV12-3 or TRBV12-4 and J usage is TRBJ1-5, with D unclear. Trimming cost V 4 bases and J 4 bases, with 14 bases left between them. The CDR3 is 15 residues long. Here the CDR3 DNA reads TGTGCCAGCAGTTCCGCAAGCGCCATAAATCAGCCCCAGCATTTT. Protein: CASSSASAINQPQHF.

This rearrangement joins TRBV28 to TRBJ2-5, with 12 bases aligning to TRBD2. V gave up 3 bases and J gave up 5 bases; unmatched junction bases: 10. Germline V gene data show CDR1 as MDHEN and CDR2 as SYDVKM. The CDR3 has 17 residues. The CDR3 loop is CASSLTSGSGVGETQYF. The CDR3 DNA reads TGTGCCAGCAGTTTGACTAGCGGGAGTGGGGTAGGGGAGACCCAGTACTTC.

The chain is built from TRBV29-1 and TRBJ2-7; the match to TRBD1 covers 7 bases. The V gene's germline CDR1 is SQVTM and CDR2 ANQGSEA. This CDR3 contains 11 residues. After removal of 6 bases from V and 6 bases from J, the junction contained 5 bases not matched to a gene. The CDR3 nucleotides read TGCAGCGTACAGGGGTCCGGCGAGCAGTACTTC. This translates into CSVQGSGEQYF.

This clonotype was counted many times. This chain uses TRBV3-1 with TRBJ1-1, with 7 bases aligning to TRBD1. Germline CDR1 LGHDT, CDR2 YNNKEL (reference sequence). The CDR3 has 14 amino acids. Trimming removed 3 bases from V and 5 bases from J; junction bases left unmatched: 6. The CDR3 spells CASSHPGRGTEAFF. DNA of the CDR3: TGTGCCAGCAGCCACCCGGGCAGGGGGACTGAAGCTTTCTTT.